The TCR beta chain under discussion was sequenced for a study of shared clonotypes between healthy human individuals (dated by TCRdb to about 2020). Context from the whole study: Three men and a couple of women, aged 18 to 49 years, made up the cohort. For each donor, three plates each were used for CD4 naive and CD4 memory, two plates were used for CD8 naive, and one plate was used for CD8 memory. Blood TCR repertoires of about five healthy adults were deeply sequenced to estimate repertoire size and the extent of clonotype sharing between individuals. Different laboratories and diverse techniques were used to prepare libraries and sequence TCR repertoires, to increase sequencing depth and limit assay-specific biases. Each donor's leukapheresis produced roughly between about 0.85 and 10 billion PBMCs.

Overall study results and their limits: Pairwise subsampling indicated that sequencing depth was expected to affect the degree of clonotype sharing among donors. Because the study included a small number of donors, the genetic and exposure-history diversity represented was limited. Even with the large sequencing depth, rarefaction of the sorted-subset datasets indicated that sequencing was incomplete. Larger estimated clonotype richness was generally found for naive subsets than for memory subsets. When a handful of donors were compared, the shared fraction of clonotypes was about 5% for naive CD4, over 3% for naive CD8, 2% to 2.5% for memory CD4, and under 0.5% for memory CD8. Compared with non-shared clonotypes, clonotypes shared by all four sorted-subset donors had higher generation probabilities. Sampling was restricted to blood, and TCR repertoires in tissue are likely to differ from TCR repertoires in blood.

The donors were healthy, HIV-negative adults who had no recently reported acute infections or vaccinations. Every donor was a Caucasian adult living in Nashville, Tennessee, USA. CD4+ T cells were enriched by magnetic negative selection, after which naive cells were positively selected on CD45RA and the negative fraction was taken as the memory subset. After blood collection by leukapheresis, PBMCs were isolated using Ficoll-Histopaque density gradient centrifugation and then cryopreserved in the vapor phase of liquid nitrogen. Analytical flow cytometry was used to check the purity and quantity of each magnetically sorted T cell population. Genomic DNA was isolated from each sorted fraction and quantified by UV absorbance on a Nanodrop 2000c. As for this clone: This clone's antigen is unknown. One base away there is no much larger clone; base qualities are not given.

Using the deep immunoSEQ assay, multiplex PCR amplified TCR CDR3 regions from genomic DNA. For each cell subset, the extracted genomic DNA was distributed evenly across all wells of several immunoSEQ 96-well plates, and each plate served as one replicate. For sorted subsets, 150 to 250 ng genomic DNA, equal to tens of thousands of T cell genomes, was loaded into each replicate PCR. The purified libraries were quantified using a Qubit 3.0 fluorometer, sized with a Bioanalyzer 2100, and then quantified again using the KAPA Library Quantification kit. A separate single-read 150-cycle Illumina NextSeq 550 flow cell was used to sequence each immunoSEQ 96-well plate. Under the source paper's analysis protocol: The immunoSEQ output contained only junctional sequences without quality scores, so filtering could not match that applied to full-length reads. Sequences were annotated with PyIR, a Python wrapper for IgBLAST v1.9, and V/J genes and CDR3 were assigned using IMGT germline references. Reads with weak V/J assignments (E-value above 1e-6), missing CDR3, stop codons, out-of-frame junctions, or ambiguous translated residues were removed. V3J clonotypes were defined as sequences sharing the same inferred V gene, J gene, and CDR3 amino acid sequence. The percentage overlap between two repertoires was calculated by dividing the number of shared unique clonotypes by the size of the smaller repertoire. Three approaches were used to assess repertoire richness: RTK rarefaction, the Chao1 estimator, and Recon v2.1 estimates of unobserved clonotypes. Generation probabilities were computed with OLGA for all TCRbeta clonotypes obtained by the gDNA method from four donors. This immuneACCESS table, as held by TCRdb, lists in-frame sequences with V and J called but not all clones. Of the missing ones, under half trace to an unresolved V gene in checked studies; the others have no known cause. The DNA was the basis for D and trimming; V, J and clone size are from that table. Across this sample there are 600,000 to 750,000 clones, with 55% to 75% seen only once. The ten most abundant clones make up about 1.8% of the sample.

CDR1 KGHSH and CDR2 LQKENI are derived from the germline V gene. There are 15 amino acids in the CDR3, from cysteine to phenylalanine inclusive. Only the CDR3 region is kept as DNA, spanning 45 bases read in frame from base 1. V drops 3 bases and J drops 3 bases, leaving 12 bases in between. The chain is encoded by TRBV18 joined to TRBJ2-4; the D gene is perhaps TRBD2, from 6 matching bases. What was sequenced was memory CD4+ T cells sorted from blood. Sample cell subset or site, as interpreted from the label and publication: CD45RA-negative fraction. The clonotype originates from a woman in her twenties or thirties in good health. CDR3 loop: CASSPGTDDKNIQYF. The DNA sequence is as follows: TGTGCCAGCTCACCCGGGACTGACGACAAAAACATTCAGTACTTC.